These T cell receptor beta chains were read from a single sample in a study of cytomegalovirus exposure and HLA in healthy donors. Here immunoSEQ multiplex PCR was the method, and the copy in TCRdb shows in-frame clones only, minus some. The table includes roughly 180,000 clones, over 70% detected once. Sequenced sample: PBMCs. The receptors come from a man aged 25-45 years in good health and CMV-seropositive. Both conserved end residues are part of each CDR3.

14,TRBV7-9,CASSQTSGQETQYF
15,TRBV9,CASSVSGGPENIQYF
15,TRBV2,CASRDRRSGANVLTF
15,TRBV6-5,CASRPQGARTGELFF
13,TRBV6-6,CASSRRDYYEQYF
16,TRBV27,CASSFVSGRPPYEQYF
16,TRBV6-4,CASSDSSASGADTQYF
11,TRBV6-5,CASGPGNGYTF
14,TRBV10-2,CASRQDRGREKLFF
15,TRBV6-5,CASSYDGTGNYGYTF
16,TRBV7-9,CASSLETGALGNEQFF
14,TRBV19,CASSLTGGNQPQHF
12,TRBV6-5,CASNRGPTEAFF
15,TRBV4-1,CASSQLGLANNEQFF
14,TRBV5-6,CASSTINRVHEQYF
14,TRBV10-2,CASTSGRGTDTQYF
15,TRBV19,CASSMNGDSNQPQHF
12,TRBV6-6,CASSSTGGKLFF
15,TRBV11-2,CASSIRGTGVEKLFF
15,TRBV6-1,CASSEGDYYTDTQYF
15,TRBV5-4,CASSLVAGSTDTQYF
16,TRBV7-8,CASSLWWQGLDTEAFF
14,TRBV27,CASSQIQGTKTQYF
15,TRBV6-6,CASSLGERRNSPLHF
15,TRBV6-5,CASSTSREPTDTQYF
16,TRBV11-2,CASSLNAGGEYNEQFF
14,TRBV5-6,CASSFSGGTGELFF
18,TRBV4-1,CASSQVGQGTSGSSKQFF
16,TRBV9,CASSSRLAGGQETQYF
16,TRBV7-9,CASSRYRAPSTDTQYF
16,TRBV7-9,CSSSRPRLGGTGELFF
19,TRBV27,CASTPRLAGGPKRSYEQYF
14,TRBV12-1,CASSPDRDCKTQYF
13,TRBV4-1,CASSLDRAYGYTF
15,TRBV6-5,CASSYSMASGRALYF
15,TRBV6-6,CASYRASGGHYEQYF
15,TRBV4-1,CASSQAQGAGETQYF
15,TRBV7-9,CASSLALEAANEQFF
14,TRBV6-1,CASMSGGSTDTQYF
16,TRBV6-1,CASSEAEHRIRNERYF
16,TRBV14,CASSQAEYRVSYEQYF
14,TRBV4-2,CASSQAGNPTEAFF
15,TRBV18,CASSSTSDYTDTQYF
16,TRBV7-2,CASSLSSSGGFYEQYF
15,TRBV14,CASSRVAGANYGYTF
16,TRBV28,CASRLRGQANTGELFF
15,TRBV19,CASSIKGGSNQPQHF
14,TRBV7-8,CASSLGHGTYEQYF
17,TRBV15,CATSRDRPGQGPYEQYF
14,TRBV27,CASSILGAGNEQYF
17,TRBV5-4,CASSLLGRGAGTDTQYF
15,TRBV5-6,CASSSWTASSYEQYF
13,TRBV7-9,CASSGQDTDTQYF
16,TRBV7-6,CASSLGPGGGLGEQYF
16,TRBV5-1,CASSLASGYSTDTQYF